This T cell receptor (beta chain) stems from a study of blood T cell repertoires in COVID-19. Looking at the study overall: Sites in the United States, Italy and Spain provided acute and convalescent COVID-19 samples. PBMCs, B-cell-depleted T cells, or T cells were the source of the cDNA or gDNA that made up the material.

Germline values: CDR1 KGHDR, CDR2 SFDVKD. This CDR3 contains 15 residues. V lost 1 base to trimming and J lost 7 bases, with 15 bases between them. This clone has only a few counts. Profiled with immunoSEQ multiplex PCR; TCRdb holds only in-frame clones, not every one. Of a few hundred thousand clones in the sample, roughly nine tenths were seen once. Material for sequencing was peripheral blood. The V gene is TRBV24-1, the J gene TRBJ2-5; perhaps TRBD2 as D (6 bases). This receptor was obtained from a woman in her thirties or forties who had recovered from COVID-19. The CDR3 DNA reads TGTGCCACCAGTGATTTTGCGGGGAGCCCGGGGACCCAGTACTTC. As protein: CATSDFAGSPGTQYF.